Below, one TCR beta chain is given with its context. The listed genes are named as in mouse. The read halts 1 residue ahead of the CDR3 end, with the missing end drawn from the germline J gene. The source of the sample is a study of tissue T cells after allogeneic stem cell transplantation. Trimming left V 1 base short and J 0 bases short, with 8 bases between. The CDR3 sequence is 15 residues long. CDR1 is NNHNN, CDR2 SYGAGS, per germline (reference sequence). Sequencing used immunoSEQ multiplex PCR; TCRdb keeps in-frame clones, though not all of them. The sample has 40,000 to 50,000 clones, about 73% seen once.

The genes are TRBV13-2 and TRBJ1-5, with D unresolved. Specimen: sorted cells pooled from one or two spleens. The TCR was taken from a pool of C57BL/6 mice in good health. CDR3 DNA (partial): TGTGCCAGCGGTGATTCGGGATATAACAACCAGGCTCCGCTT. This gives the protein CASGDSGYNNQAPL. The CDR3 as a whole reads CASGDSGYNNQAPLF.